This record looks at one T cell receptor beta chain sequence and its context. The CDR3 loop spans 15 amino acids. The V and J ends lost 5 bases and 4 bases respectively, with 15 bases between them. CDR1 is SGHVS and CDR2 is FNYEAQ in the germline V gene. Libraries were prepared by immunoSEQ multiplex PCR; TCRdb keeps only in-frame clonotypes and omits some of them. The repertoire holds roughly 84,000 clones, with around nine tenths as singletons. This sample was included in a study of T cells in localized non-small cell lung cancer. The clonotype was recovered from a woman aged 35-70 years with stage I squamous cell lung carcinoma. The chain links TRBV7-6 to TRBJ1-5; D is possibly TRBD1 (5 bases). Sequenced material: peripheral blood, taken before any cancer treatment. The CDR3 nucleotides read TGTGCCAGCAGCCTCAGGGCAGGCGCTAATCAGCCCCAGCATTTT. Translated, it gives CASSLRAGANQPQHF. The whole variable domain, remainder taken from reference TRBV7-6 and TRBJ1-5, is GAGVSQSPRYKVTKRGQDVALRCDPISGHVSLYWYRQALGQGPEFLTYFNYEAQQDKSGLPNDRFSAERPEGSISTLTIQRTEQRDSAMYRCASSLRAGANQPQHFGDGTRLSIL.